Listed below are T cell receptor beta chains from one sample, sequenced in a study of blood T cell repertoires in COVID-19. Sequencing used immunoSEQ multiplex PCR; TCRdb keeps in-frame clones, though not all of them. The sample holds roughly 330,000 clones, more than 70% seen once. The specimen sequenced was PBMCs or T cells enriched from blood (not recorded which). These receptor sequences come from a woman aged 25 to 39 who had recovered from COVID-19. The CDR3 runs from the conserved cysteine through the conserved F or W. D genes are given only for firm matches. Expanded clones are given a class, and other clones once, few, many or no size at all.

.	TRBV6-5	TRBJ2-2	.	CASMGAGELFF	TGTGCCAGCATGGGAGCCGGGGAGCTGTTTTTT
.	TRBV7-2	TRBJ2-1	TRBD1	CASSLRGQSSFF	TGTGCCAGCAGCTTAAGGGGGCAATCCTCGTTCTTC
.	TRBV3-1/TRBV3-2	TRBJ1-2	TRBD1	CASSHHRTGANYGYTF	TGTGCCAGCAGCCACCATCGGACAGGGGCTAACTATGGCTACACCTTC
.	TRBV5-8	TRBJ1-5	TRBD1	CASSLEGQDSSNQPQHF	TGTGCCAGCAGCTTGGAGGGACAGGATTCTAGCAATCAGCCCCAGCATTTT
once	TRBV3-1/TRBV3-2	TRBJ2-7	.	CASSQVGGSYEQYF	TGTGCCAGCAGCCAAGTCGGCGGCTCCTACGAGCAGTACTTC
.	TRBV27	TRBJ2-5	TRBD1	CASSRQGAETQYF	TGTGCCAGCAGTCGACAGGGGGCGGAGACCCAGTACTTC
.	TRBV19	TRBJ1-1	TRBD1	CASSTRDSVSTEAFF	TGTGCCAGTAGTACCCGGGACAGCGTTAGCACTGAAGCTTTCTTT
once	TRBV10-2	TRBJ2-3	TRBD2	CASIGGTSGGTTDTQYF	TGCGCCAGCATCGGAGGGACTAGCGGGGGGACCACAGATACGCAGTATTTT
.	TRBV9	TRBJ2-2	.	CASITSGHSNTGELFF	TGTGCCAGCATCACGTCGGGACACTCGAACACCGGGGAGCTGTTTTTT
.	TRBV11-2	TRBJ1-4	TRBD1	CASSHDRGREKLFF	TGTGCCAGCAGCCATGACAGGGGGCGCGAAAAACTGTTTTTT
.	TRBV5-1	TRBJ1-6	.	CASADSDNSPLHF	TGCGCCAGCGCTGACAGCGATAATTCACCCCTCCACTTT
.	TRBV7-2	TRBJ2-3	.	CASSLASLSSADTQYF	TGTGCCAGCAGCTTAGCGAGCCTTTCCTCGGCAGATACGCAGTATTTT
.	TRBV6-4	TRBJ1-2	.	CASAEGTGPNYGYTF	TGTGCCAGCGCGGAAGGTACAGGACCTAACTATGGCTACACCTTC
.	TRBV5-1	TRBJ2-2	.	CASSLGGLSGELFF	TGCGCCAGCAGCTTGGGGGGCCTGTCCGGGGAGCTGTTTTTT
.	TRBV4-3	TRBJ1-5	.	CASSQRGNQPQHF	TGCGCCAGCAGCCAGAGAGGCAATCAGCCCCAGCATTTT
.	TRBV5-6	TRBJ1-6	.	CASSQTVNSPLHF	TGTGCCAGCAGCCAGACAGTAAATTCACCCCTCCACTTT
.	TRBV28	TRBJ1-2	.	CASRTTHPNYGYTF	TGTGCCAGCAGAACTACGCATCCCAACTATGGCTACACCTTC
.	TRBV19	TRBJ1-4	TRBD1	CASSSHDRVKLFF	TGTGCCAGTAGCTCACATGACAGGGTAAAACTGTTTTTT
.	TRBV3-1/TRBV3-2	TRBJ2-1	TRBD2	CASSLDAAGGYNEQFF	TGTGCCAGCAGCCTCGACGCGGCGGGGGGTTACAATGAGCAGTTCTTC
.	TRBV19	TRBJ1-3	.	CASSIGGSSGNTIYF	TGTGCCAGTAGTATCGGCGGATCCTCTGGAAACACCATATATTTT
.	TRBV4-2	TRBJ2-7	TRBD1	CASSQVGTGDPYEQYF	TGTGCCAGCAGCCAAGTGGGGACAGGGGACCCCTACGAGCAGTACTTC
once	TRBV24-1	TRBJ2-1	TRBD1	CATSDPKSTGEYNEQFF	TGTGCCACCAGTGATCCTAAGTCGACAGGGGAGTACAATGAGCAGTTCTTC
.	TRBV24-1	TRBJ2-5	.	CATSDGGGRTQYF	TGTGCCACCAGTGATGGAGGGGGCAGGACCCAGTACTTC
.	TRBV4-3	TRBJ1-6	TRBD1	CASSPGGQGARNSPLHF	TGCGCCAGCAGCCCGGGGGGACAGGGGGCGAGGAATTCACCCCTCCACTTT
.	TRBV11-2	TRBJ2-1	TRBD2	CASSFRTSGDEQFF	TGTGCCAGCAGCTTCCGGACTAGCGGCGATGAGCAGTTCTTC
once	TRBV30	TRBJ2-2	.	CAWSRTVNTGELFF	TGTGCCTGGAGTAGGACAGTCAACACCGGGGAGCTGTTTTTT
.	TRBV28	TRBJ1-2	.	CASTATGANYGYTF	TGTGCCAGCACCGCGACAGGCGCTAACTATGGCTACACCTTC
.	TRBV29-1	TRBJ1-2	.	CSVVAGGYTF	TGCAGCGTTGTCGCGGGCGGCTACACCTTC
once	TRBV7-2	TRBJ1-3	TRBD1	CASSLVGTGSGNTIYF	TGTGCCAGCAGCTTAGTAGGGACAGGCTCTGGAAACACCATATATTTT
.	TRBV19	TRBJ2-3	TRBD1	CASSTGGVFTDTQYF	TGTGCCAGTAGTACAGGGGGCGTGTTCACAGATACGCAGTATTTT
.	TRBV19	TRBJ1-3	.	CASTQGQARNTIYF	TGTGCCAGTACGCAGGGGCAGGCGAGAAACACCATATATTTT
.	TRBV28	TRBJ1-1	TRBD1	CASRTSFLGTGSTEAFF	TGTGCCAGCAGGACCTCCTTTTTGGGGACAGGTTCCACTGAAGCTTTCTTT
.	TRBV2	TRBJ1-2	.	CASSLPPRPGYTF	TGTGCCAGCAGTTTGCCGCCGCGTCCTGGCTACACCTTC
.	TRBV2	TRBJ2-1	TRBD1	CASSDRGRGSYNEQFF	TGTGCCAGCAGTGATAGGGGCAGGGGGTCCTACAATGAGCAGTTCTTC
.	TRBV12-3/TRBV12-4	TRBJ2-7	TRBD1	CASSSTGNEQYF	TGTGCCAGCAGTTCGACAGGGAACGAGCAGTACTTC
.	TRBV6-5	TRBJ1-5	TRBD1	CAIDRGGSQPQHF	TGTGCCATCGACAGGGGAGGGAGTCAGCCCCAGCATTTT